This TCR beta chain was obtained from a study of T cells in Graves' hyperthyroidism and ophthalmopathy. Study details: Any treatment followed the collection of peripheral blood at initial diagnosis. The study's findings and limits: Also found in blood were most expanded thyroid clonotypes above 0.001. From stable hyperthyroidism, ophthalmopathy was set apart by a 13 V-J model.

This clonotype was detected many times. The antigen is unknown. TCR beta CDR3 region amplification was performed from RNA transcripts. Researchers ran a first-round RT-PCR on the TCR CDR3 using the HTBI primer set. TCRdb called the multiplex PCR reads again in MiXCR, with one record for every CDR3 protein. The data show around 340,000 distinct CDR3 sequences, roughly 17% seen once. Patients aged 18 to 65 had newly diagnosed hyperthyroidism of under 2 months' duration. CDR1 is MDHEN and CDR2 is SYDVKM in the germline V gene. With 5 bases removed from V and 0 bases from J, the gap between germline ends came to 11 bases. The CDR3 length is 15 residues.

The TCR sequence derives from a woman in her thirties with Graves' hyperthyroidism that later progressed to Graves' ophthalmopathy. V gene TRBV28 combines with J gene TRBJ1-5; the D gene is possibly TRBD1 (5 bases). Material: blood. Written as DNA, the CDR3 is TGTGCCAGCAGTACAGAGGGGTATAGCAATCAGCCCCAGCATTTT. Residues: CASSTEGYSNQPQHF.